Reported below is one T cell receptor beta chain. What it recognizes is unknown. Measured with immunoSEQ multiplex PCR; TCRdb has only the in-frame clones, and not every one. The data contain roughly 200,000 clones, approximately 92% of them singletons. The data are from a study of T cell responses to AZD1222 COVID-19 vaccine. Study-wide results and limits: Donor demographics were predominantly white British with a female majority; clonal diversity may be underestimated.

This CDR3 comprises 14 residues. V gave up 3 bases and J gave up 3 bases, with 12 bases separating them. Sequencing used peripheral blood, obtained 28 days after the second dose of the MenACWY control vaccine. The rearrangement joins TRBV23-1 to TRBJ2-7, with D perhaps TRBD1 (5 bases). TRBV23-1 carries the ORF label, with uncertain function. This clonotype was obtained from an adult who received the MenACWY meningococcal vaccine as a control. The CDR3 nucleotides read TGCGCCAGCAGTCACCCCCGACAGTTCTACGAGCAGTACTTC. Protein sequence: CASSHPRQFYEQYF.